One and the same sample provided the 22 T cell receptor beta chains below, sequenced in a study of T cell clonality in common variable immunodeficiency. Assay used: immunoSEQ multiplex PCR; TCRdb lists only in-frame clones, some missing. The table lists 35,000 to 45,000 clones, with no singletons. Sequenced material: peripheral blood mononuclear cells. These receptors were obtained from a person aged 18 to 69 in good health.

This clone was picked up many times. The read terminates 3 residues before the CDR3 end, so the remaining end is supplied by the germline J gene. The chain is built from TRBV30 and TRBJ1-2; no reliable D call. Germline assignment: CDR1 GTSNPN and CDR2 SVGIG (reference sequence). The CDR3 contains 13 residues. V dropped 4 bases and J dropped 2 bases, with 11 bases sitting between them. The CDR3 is CAWNSNNNYGYTF. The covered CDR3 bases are TGTGCCTGGAATTCGAACAACAACTATGGC.

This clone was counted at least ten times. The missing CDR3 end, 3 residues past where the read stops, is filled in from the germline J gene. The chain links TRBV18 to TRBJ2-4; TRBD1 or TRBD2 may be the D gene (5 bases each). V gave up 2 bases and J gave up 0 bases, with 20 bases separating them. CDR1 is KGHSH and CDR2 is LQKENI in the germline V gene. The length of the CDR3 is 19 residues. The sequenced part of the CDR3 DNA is TGTGCCAGCTCACCAATCTCCCGGCAGGGAGCTTTAGCCAAAAACATT. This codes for CASSPISRQGALAKNI. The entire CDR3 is CASSPISRQGALAKNIQYF. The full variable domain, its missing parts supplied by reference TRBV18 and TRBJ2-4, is NAGVMQNPRHLVRRRGQEARLRCSPMKGHSHVYWYRQLPEEGLKFMVYLQKENIIDESGMPKERFSAEFPKEGPSILRIQQVVRGDSAAYFCASSPISRQGALAKNIQYFGAGTRLSVL.

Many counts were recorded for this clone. The part of the CDR3 DNA that was read is TGTGCCAGCAGTGGACCTAGCGGGGCCTCCTACAATGAG. It is translated as CASSGPSGASYNE. The complete CDR3 protein is CASSGPSGASYNEQFF. This chain joins TRBV2 and TRBJ2-1; 9 bases line up with TRBD2. The sequence runs out 3 residues before the end of the CDR3; the remainder is reconstructed from the germline J gene. V lost 4 bases to trimming and J lost 0 bases; unmatched junction nucleotides: 4. Germline V gene data show CDR1 as SNHLY and CDR2 as FYNNEI. The CDR3 extends over 16 amino acids.

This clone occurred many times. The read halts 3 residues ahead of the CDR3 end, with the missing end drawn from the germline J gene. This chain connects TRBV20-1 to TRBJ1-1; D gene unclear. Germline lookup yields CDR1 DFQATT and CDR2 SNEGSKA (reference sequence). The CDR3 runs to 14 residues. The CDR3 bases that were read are TGCAGTGCTAATGGGCAGGCGGATCAGCGGGGA. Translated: CSANGQADQRG. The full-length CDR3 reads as CSANGQADQRGAFF.

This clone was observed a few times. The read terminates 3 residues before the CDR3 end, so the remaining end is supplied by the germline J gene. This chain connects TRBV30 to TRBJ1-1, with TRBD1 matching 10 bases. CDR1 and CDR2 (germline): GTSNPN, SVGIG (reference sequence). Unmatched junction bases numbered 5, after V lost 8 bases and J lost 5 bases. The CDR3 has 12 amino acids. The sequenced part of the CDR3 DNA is TGTGCCAGACAGGGGGCAAATACTGAA. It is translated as CARQGANTE. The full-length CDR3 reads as CARQGANTEAFF.

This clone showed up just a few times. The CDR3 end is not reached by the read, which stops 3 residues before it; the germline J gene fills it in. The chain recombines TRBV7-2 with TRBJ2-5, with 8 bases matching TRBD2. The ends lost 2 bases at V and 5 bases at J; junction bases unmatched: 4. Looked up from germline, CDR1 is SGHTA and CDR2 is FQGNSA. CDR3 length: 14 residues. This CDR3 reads CASSLSGRGETQYF. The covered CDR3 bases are TGTGCCAGCAGCTTATCCGGGAGGGGTGAGACC.

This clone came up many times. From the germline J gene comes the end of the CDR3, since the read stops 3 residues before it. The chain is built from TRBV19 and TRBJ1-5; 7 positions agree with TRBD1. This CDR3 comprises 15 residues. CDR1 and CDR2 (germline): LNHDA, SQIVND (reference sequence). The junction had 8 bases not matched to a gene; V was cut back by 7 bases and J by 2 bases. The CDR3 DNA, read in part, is TGTGCCAGTATTGGAAGAGGACAGGGCAATCAGCCC. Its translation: CASIGRGQGNQP. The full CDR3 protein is CASIGRGQGNQPQHF. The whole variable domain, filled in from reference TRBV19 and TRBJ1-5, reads DGGITQSPKYLFRKEGQNVTLSCEQNLNHDAMYWYRQDPGQGLRLIYYSQIVNDFQKGDIAEGYSVSREKKESFPLTVTSAQKNPTAFYLCASIGRGQGNQPQHFGDGTRLSIL.

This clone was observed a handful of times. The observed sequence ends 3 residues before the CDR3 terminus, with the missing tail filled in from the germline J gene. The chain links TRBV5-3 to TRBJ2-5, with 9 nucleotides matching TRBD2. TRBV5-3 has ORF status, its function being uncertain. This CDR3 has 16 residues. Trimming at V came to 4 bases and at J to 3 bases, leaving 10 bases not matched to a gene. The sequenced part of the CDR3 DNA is TGTGCCAGAAGCATCCCCAGGGCTAGCGGGGAAGAGACC. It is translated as CARSIPRASGEET. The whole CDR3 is CARSIPRASGEETQYF.

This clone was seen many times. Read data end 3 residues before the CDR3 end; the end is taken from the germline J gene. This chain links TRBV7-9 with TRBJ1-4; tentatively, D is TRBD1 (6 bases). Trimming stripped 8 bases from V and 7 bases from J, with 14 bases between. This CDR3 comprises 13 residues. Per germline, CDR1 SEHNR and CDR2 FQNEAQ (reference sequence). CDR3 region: CASGQTLLEKLFF. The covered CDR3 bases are TGTGCCAGCGGACAGACGCTCCTTGAAAAA.

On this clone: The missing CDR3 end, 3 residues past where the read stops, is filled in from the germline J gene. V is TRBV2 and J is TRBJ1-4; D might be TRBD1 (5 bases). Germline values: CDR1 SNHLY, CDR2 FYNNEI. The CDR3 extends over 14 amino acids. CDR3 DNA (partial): TGTGCCAGCAGCCCGACCCACCGCCAGGGTAAA. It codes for CASSPTHRQGK. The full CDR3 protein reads CASSPTHRQGKLFF.

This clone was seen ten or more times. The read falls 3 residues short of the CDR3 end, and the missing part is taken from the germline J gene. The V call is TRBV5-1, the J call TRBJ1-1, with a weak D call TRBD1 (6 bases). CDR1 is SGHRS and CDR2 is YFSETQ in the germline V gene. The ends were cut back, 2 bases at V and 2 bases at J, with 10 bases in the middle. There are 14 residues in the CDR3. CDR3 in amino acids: CASSFRGPNTEAFF. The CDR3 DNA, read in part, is TGCGCCAGCAGCTTCAGGGGCCCCAACACTGAA.

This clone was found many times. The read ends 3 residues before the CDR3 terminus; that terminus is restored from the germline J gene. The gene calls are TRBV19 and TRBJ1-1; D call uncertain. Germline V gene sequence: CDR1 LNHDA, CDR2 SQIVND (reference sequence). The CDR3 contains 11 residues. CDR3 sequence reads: CASSLSFGAFF. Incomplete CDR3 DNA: TGTGCCAGTAGTCTCTCATTCGGG.

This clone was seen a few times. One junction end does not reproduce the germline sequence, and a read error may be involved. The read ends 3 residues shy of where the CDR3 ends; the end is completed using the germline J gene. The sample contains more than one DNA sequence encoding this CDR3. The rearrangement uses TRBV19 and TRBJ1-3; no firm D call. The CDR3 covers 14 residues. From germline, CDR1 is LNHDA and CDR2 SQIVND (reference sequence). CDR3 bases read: TGTGCCAGTAATAAGGGTTTCGGAGGAAACACT. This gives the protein CASNKGFGGNT. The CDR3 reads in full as CASNKGFGGNTIYF.

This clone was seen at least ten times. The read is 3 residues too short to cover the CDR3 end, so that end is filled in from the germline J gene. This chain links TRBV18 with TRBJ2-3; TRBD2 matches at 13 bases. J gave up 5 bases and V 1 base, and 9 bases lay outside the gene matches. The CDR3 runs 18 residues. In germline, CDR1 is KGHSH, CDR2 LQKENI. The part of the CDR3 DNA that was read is TGTGCCAGCTCACCACGGCCACTAGCGGGGGGGCCGGGAGATACG. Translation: CASSPRPLAGGPGDT. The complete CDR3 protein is CASSPRPLAGGPGDTQYF.

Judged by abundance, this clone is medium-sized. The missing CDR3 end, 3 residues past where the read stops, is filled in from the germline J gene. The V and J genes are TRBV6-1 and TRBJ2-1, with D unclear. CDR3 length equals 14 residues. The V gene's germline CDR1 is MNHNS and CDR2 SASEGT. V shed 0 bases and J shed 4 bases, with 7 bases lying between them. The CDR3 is CASSEAWQYNEQFF. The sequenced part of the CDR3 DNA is TGTGCCAGCAGTGAAGCGTGGCAGTACAATGAG.

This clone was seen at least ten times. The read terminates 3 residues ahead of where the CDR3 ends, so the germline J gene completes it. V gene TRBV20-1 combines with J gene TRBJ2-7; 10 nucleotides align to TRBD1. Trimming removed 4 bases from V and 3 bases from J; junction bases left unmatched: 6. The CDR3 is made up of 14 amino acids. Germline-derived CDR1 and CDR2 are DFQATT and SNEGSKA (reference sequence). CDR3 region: CSATDRGSIYEQYF. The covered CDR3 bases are TGCAGTGCTACGGACAGGGGGAGTATCTACGAG.

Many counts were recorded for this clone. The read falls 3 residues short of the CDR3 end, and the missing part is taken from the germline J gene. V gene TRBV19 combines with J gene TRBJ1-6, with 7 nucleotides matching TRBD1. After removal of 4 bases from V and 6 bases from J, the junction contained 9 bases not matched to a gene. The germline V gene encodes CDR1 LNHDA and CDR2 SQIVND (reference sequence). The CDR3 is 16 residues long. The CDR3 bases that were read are TGTGCCAGTAGTACCAGACAGGGATCATCTAATTCACCC. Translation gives CASSTRQGSSNSP. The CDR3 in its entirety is CASSTRQGSSNSPLHF.

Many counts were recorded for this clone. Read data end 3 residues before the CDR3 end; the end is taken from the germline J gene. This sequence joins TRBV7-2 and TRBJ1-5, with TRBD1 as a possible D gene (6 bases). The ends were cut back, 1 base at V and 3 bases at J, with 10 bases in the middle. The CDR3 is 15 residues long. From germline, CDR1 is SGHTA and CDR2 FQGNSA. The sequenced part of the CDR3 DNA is TGTGCCAGCAGCTTAGTAGGGGGAGACAATCAGCCC. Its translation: CASSLVGGDNQP. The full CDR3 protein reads CASSLVGGDNQPQHF.

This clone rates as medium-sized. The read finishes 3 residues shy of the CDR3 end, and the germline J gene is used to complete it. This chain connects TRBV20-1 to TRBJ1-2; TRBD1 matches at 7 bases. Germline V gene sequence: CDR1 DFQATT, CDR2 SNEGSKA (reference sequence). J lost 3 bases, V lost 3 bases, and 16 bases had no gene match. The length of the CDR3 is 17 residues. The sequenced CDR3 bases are TGCAGTGCTAGGGAGGGGGACAGACAAAAGGTGGACTATGGC. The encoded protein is CSAREGDRQKVDYG. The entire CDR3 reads CSAREGDRQKVDYGYTF.

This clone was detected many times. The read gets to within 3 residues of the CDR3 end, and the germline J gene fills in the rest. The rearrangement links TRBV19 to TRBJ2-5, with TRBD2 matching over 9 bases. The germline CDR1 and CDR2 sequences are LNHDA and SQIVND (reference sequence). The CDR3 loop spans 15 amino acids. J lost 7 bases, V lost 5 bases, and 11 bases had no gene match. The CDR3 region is CASSPLAGTSGTQYF. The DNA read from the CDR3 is TGTGCCAGTAGTCCCCTAGCGGGAACCTCCGGGACC.

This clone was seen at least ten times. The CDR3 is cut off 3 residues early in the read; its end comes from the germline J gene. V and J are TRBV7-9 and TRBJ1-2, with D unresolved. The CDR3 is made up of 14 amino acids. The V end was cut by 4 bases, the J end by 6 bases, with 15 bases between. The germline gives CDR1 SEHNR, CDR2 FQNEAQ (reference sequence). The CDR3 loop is CASSYTERLHGYTF. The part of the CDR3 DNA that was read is TGTGCCAGCAGCTACACGGAACGACTGCATGGC.

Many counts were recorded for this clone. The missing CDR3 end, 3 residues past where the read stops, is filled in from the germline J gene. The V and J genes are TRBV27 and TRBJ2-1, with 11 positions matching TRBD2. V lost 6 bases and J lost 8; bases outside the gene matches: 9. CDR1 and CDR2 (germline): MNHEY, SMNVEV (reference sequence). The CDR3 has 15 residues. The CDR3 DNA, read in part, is TGTGCCAGCAGCTTCTTAGCGGGGGGGCCTGATGAG. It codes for CASSFLAGGPDE. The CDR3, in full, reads CASSFLAGGPDEQFF.